This section outlines one T cell receptor beta chain sequence together with its context. Random hexamers were used to reverse transcribe the RNA input (about 0.5 to 1 ug). Amplification of TCR beta CDR3 across 54 Vbeta and 13 Jbeta was performed with immunoSEQ multiplex PCR. TCRdb independently ran MiXCR on the immunoSEQ multiplex PCR reads; one entry per CDR3 protein. The sample has some 240,000 distinct CDR3 sequences, less than 96% seen once; the top ten hold approximately 0.1%. This record comes from a study of CD8 T cells in Susac syndrome. Across the whole study: Active disease was present in about six of the sequenced Susac syndrome patients, and remission in 8 or 9. Blood was drawn from Susac syndrome patients while they were therapy-naive, on corticosteroids, or on intravenous immunoglobulin alone.

J lost 5 bases, V lost 6 bases, and 6 bases had no gene match. This CDR3 has 15 amino acids. CDR1 and CDR2 (germline): SNHLY, FYNNEI. This TCR came from a human donor with Susac syndrome. The rearrangement uses TRBV2 and TRBJ2-3; TRBD2 matches 12 bases. Specimen: CD4+ T cells from PBMCs. The CDR3 nucleotides are TGTGCCAGCAGGGAACTAGCGGGAGGTGGAGATACGCAGTATTTT. Protein: CASRELAGGGDTQYF.